The clone carrying this T cell receptor (beta chain) was observed a few times. The sample originates from a study of T cell repertoires in cytomegalovirus infection. Study context: Through public TCR beta signatures, both CMV infection and matching HLA type were indicated.

The CDR3 consists of 16 residues. The V end lost 5 bases, the J end lost 1 base, and 17 bases lay between the germline ends. Per germline, CDR1 SGHAT and CDR2 FQNNGV. TCRdb re-derived calls from the reads in MiXCR, one entry per CDR3 protein. This sample carries more than 350,000 distinct CDR3 sequences, approximately 33% of them seen once, and the ten largest clones take about an eighth. The receptor comes from a human donor in good health (CMV status not recorded). Some clones in this sample may be carry-over from other donors' samples. The specimen was PBMCs. The V and J genes are TRBV11-2 and TRBJ1-2; possibly TRBD1 for D (6 bases). As DNA, the CDR3 is TGTGCCAGCAGCGCCGCCACAGGGAAACTTAACTATGGCTACACCTTC. Translating it yields CASSAATGKLNYGYTF.